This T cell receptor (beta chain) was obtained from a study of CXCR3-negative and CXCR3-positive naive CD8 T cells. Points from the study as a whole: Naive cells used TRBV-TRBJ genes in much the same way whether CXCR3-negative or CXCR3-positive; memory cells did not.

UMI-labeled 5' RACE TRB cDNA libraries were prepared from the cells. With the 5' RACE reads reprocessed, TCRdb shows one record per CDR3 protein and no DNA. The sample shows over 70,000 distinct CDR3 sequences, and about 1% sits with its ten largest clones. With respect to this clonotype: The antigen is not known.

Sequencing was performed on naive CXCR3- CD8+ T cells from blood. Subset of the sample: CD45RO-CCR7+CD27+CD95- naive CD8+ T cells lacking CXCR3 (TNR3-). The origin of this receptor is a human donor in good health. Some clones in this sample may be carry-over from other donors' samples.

CDR3 protein: CASVGSTGELFF. V usage is TRBV5-1 and J usage is TRBJ2-2. Per germline, CDR1 SGHRS and CDR2 YFSETQ. The CDR3 spans 12 residues. The variable domain in full, with the rest retrieved from reference TRBV5-1 and TRBJ2-2, is KAGVTQTPRYLIKTRGQQVTLSCSPISGHRSVSWYQQTPGQGLQFLFEYFSETQRNKGNFPGRFSGRQFSNSRSEMNVSTLELGDSALYLCASVGSTGELFFGEGSRLTVL.